The present T cell receptor (beta chain) was sequenced within a study of CXCR3-negative and CXCR3-positive naive CD8 T cells. The libraries of TRB cDNA were constructed through 5' RACE using UMI labels. TCRdb re-called the 5' RACE reads; every CDR3 protein appears as one record, without DNA. The table counts approximately 96,000 distinct CDR3 sequences; approximately 1.1% lies in the top ten. The study's findings and limits: CXCR3-positive naive cells had more hydrophobic TRB CDR3s than CXCR3-negative naive cells.

On this clonotype itself: As yet, its antigen is unknown.

Germline values: CDR1 LGHNA, CDR2 YSLEER. The CDR3 runs 15 residues. Material for sequencing was naive CXCR3+ CD8+ T cells from blood. Subset here: CD45RO-CCR7+CD27+CD95- naive CD8+ T cells expressing CXCR3 (TNR3+). This receptor was identified in a human donor in good health. Some clones in this sample may be carry-over from other donors' samples. The rearrangement joins TRBV4-3 to TRBJ2-1; TCRdb selects TRBD1, and the lack of DNA leaves this call unchecked. CDR3: CASSRDRVYYNEQFF.